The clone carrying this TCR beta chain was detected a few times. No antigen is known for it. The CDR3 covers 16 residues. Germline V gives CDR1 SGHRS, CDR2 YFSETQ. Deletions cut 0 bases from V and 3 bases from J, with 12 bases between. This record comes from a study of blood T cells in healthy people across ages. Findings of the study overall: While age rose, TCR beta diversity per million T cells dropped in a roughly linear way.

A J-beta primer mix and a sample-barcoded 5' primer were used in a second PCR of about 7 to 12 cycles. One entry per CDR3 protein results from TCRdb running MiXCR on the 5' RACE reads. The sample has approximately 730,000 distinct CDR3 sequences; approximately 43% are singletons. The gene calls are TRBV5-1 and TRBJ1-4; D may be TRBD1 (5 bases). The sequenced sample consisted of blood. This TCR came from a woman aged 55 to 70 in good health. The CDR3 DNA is TGCGCCAGCAGCTTGGAACCGCCGGGGGCTAATGAAAAACTGTTTTTT. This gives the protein CASSLEPPGANEKLFF.